This is a list of T cell receptor beta chains from one sample in a study of T-cell reconstitution after alpha-beta-depleted transplantation in children. TCRdb ran MiXCR on the PCR reads and lists one entry per CDR3 protein. This sample has hundreds of thousands of distinct CDR3 sequences; 30% to 35% occur once, and the top ten carry approximately 2.3%. This specimen was PBMCs from the stem cell graft donor, taken from the stem cell graft. Receptor source: a human donor who donated a stem cell graft to a child with aplastic anemia. Each CDR3 is given with its conserved first and last residue. The order of the fields is J gene, clone size, V gene, D gene, CDR3 protein, CDR3 DNA. A D gene is named only where the DNA matches it firmly. Clone size is stated in some rows and not others, as once, few, many or a class when expanded.

TRBJ1-1 | . | TRBV7-6 | . | CASSLDEGAGTEAFF | TGTGCCAGCAGCTTAGATGAGGGCGCGGGGACTGAAGCTTTCTTT
TRBJ1-1 | . | TRBV12-3/TRBV12-4 | . | CASSRTREYDLNTEAFF | TGTGCCAGCAGTCGGACAAGGGAATATGACTTGAACACTGAAGCTTTCTTT
TRBJ2-5 | few | TRBV28 | . | CASSLSPPWETQYF | TGTGCCAGCAGTTTATCCCCCCCCTGGGAGACCCAGTACTTC
TRBJ1-1 | few | TRBV30 | . | CAWSLGNTEAFF | TGTGCCTGGAGTTTGGGGAACACTGAAGCTTTCTTT
TRBJ1-2 | . | TRBV9 | . | CASSVVAGAAGDGYTF | TGTGCCAGCAGCGTAGTTGCCGGGGCGGCCGGGGACGGCTACACCTTC
TRBJ2-5 | few | TRBV23-1 | . | CASSQASGPFGPQETQYF | TGCGCCAGCAGTCAAGCGTCGGGCCCCTTCGGCCCTCAAGAGACCCAGTACTTC
TRBJ2-5 | . | TRBV5-4 | TRBD2 | CASSTKREGPRETQYF | TGTGCCAGCAGCACAAAGCGGGAGGGCCCACGAGAGACCCAGTACTTC
TRBJ2-4 | . | TRBV19 | TRBD1 | CASSIGGDRAKNIQYF | TGTGCCAGTAGTATAGGAGGGGACAGGGCCAAAAACATTCAGTACTTC
TRBJ2-3 | . | TRBV7-2 | . | CASGPRAQADTQYF | TGTGCCAGCGGACCGAGGGCCCAGGCAGATACGCAGTATTTT
TRBJ2-5 | . | TRBV6-1 | TRBD1 | CASSGWTGQETQYF | TGTGCCAGCAGTGGCTGGACAGGACAAGAGACCCAGTACTTC